The subject of this entry is one TCR beta chain. This clonotype is characterized as medium-sized (0.01 to 0.1%). The antigen it recognizes is unknown. One base away there is no much larger clone; base qualities are not given. The sample is drawn from a study of human T cells and chemical hapten exposure (dated by TCRdb to the early 2020s). For the study in its entirety: Libraries were combined into a pool for sequencing, and differences in TCR yield between samples came mainly from small differences in library volumes within the pool. This study followed changes in the peripheral blood TCR repertoire in vivo during primary and secondary sensitization of alopecia patients to the hapten diphenylcyclopropenone (DPC).

Library preparation attached unique molecular identifiers to individual cDNA molecules for quantitative, reproducible TCR counting. For every blood RNA sample, sequencing covered both the TCR alpha and TCR beta chains. Regarding the original processing steps: A median of about 100,000 TCRs per sample was observed, with a range of about 20,000 to 750,000. V, J and CDR3 annotation of the TCR reads was performed with the Decombinator software suite. To make PS versus PT1 abundance plots, every sample was subsampled to the same number of TCRs (28,000). Expanded TCRs were defined as absent before sensitization and observed at least eight times at the 2-week time point. TCRdb reanalyzed the raw reads on its own, using fastp at Q25 for trimming and MiXCR for clone calling, and kept in-frame beta chains. CDR3 protein sequences are deduplicated, and each keeps its most common genes and DNA. V and J calls and clone size were set by TCRdb, not the authors. The sample table records about 120,000 distinct CDR3 sequences; 8.5% of these occur just once. Of the sample, around 1.4% falls within the top ten clones.

Findings and caveats that apply to the study as a whole: Repeated subsampling changed both the strength of the expansion versus patch-test correlation and the threshold at which that correlation became significant. No change with DPC sensitization was found in the number of TCRs above 1 in 1000 frequency, and no evidence of global repertoire structure alterations was found.

Total RNA was extracted from unfractionated whole blood that had been collected in Tempus Blood RNA tubes. Five healthy volunteers acted as controls for TCR sequencing and had blood drawn at day 0, 2 weeks and 6 weeks. The receptor was isolated from a human donor in good health. Some clones in this sample may be carry-over from other donors' samples. Donor details come from another sample of the same person, matched by shared clones. The sequencing sample was made of whole blood.

DNA sequence: TGTGCCAGCAGCCTATACAGGGATAATGAGCAGTTCTTC. It encodes CASSLYRDNEQFF. The chain couples TRBV11-3 to TRBJ2-1; a weak D assignment points to TRBD1 (6 bases agree). V loses 5 bases, J loses 7 bases, and the germline ends lie 12 bases apart. Taken from cysteine to phenylalanine, the CDR3 has 13 residues. The retained sequence is limited to the CDR3, 39 bases, with the frame set at the first base. Sequences SGHNT (CDR1) and YENEEA (CDR2) are obtained from the germline V gene.